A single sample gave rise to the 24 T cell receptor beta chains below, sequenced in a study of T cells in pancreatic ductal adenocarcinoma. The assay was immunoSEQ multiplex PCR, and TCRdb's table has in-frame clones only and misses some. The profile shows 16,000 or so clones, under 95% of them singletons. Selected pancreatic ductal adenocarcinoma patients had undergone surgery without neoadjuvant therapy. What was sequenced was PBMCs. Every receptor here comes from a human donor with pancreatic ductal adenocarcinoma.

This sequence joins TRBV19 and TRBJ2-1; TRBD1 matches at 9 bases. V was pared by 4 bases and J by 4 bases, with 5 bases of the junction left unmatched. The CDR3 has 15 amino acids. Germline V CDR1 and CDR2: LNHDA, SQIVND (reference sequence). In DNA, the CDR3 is TGTGCCAGTAGTAACATCGGACAGGGGTACAATGAGCAGTTCTTC. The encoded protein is CASSNIGQGYNEQFF.

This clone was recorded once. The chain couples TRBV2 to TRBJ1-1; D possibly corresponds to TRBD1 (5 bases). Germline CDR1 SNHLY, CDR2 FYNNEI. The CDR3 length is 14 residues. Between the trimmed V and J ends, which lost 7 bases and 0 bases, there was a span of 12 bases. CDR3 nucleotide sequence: TGTGCCAGCATCTTGACAGCCATGAACACTGAAGCTTTCTTT. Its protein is CASILTAMNTEAFF.

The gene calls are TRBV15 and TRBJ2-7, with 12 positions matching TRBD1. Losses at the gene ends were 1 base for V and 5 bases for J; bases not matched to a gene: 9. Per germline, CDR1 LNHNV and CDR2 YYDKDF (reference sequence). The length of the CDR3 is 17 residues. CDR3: CATSRAQGQGARDEQYF. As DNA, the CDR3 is TGTGCCACCAGCAGAGCCCAGGGACAGGGGGCGCGGGACGAGCAGTACTTC.

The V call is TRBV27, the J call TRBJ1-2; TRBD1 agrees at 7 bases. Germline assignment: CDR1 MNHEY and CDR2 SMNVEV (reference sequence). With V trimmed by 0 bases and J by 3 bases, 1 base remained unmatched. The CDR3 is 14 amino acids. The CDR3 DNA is TGTGCCAGCAGTTTATCGGGACAGCACTATGGCTACACCTTC. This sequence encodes CASSLSGQHYGYTF.

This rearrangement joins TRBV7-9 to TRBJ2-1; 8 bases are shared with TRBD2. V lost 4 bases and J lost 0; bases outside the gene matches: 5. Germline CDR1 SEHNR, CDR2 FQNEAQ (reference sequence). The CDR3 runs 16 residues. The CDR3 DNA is TGTGCCAGCAGCTCCCACGGGAGGGGCTCCTACAATGAGCAGTTCTTC. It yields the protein CASSSHGRGSYNEQFF.

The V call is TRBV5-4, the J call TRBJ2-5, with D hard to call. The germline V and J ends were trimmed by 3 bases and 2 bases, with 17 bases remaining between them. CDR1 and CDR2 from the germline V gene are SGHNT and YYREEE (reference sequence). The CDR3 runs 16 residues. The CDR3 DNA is TGTGCCAGCAGCTCCCCTCCGGGCCGTGAACAAGAGACCCAGTACTTC. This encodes CASSSPPGREQETQYF.

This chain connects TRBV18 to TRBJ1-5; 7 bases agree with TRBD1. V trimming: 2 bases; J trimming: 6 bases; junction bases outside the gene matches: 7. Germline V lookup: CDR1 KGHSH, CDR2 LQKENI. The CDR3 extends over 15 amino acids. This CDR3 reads CASSPETGRGQPQHF. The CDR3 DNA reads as TGTGCCAGCTCACCAGAGACAGGGCGAGGTCAGCCCCAGCATTTT. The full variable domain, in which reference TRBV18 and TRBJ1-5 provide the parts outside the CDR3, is NAGVMQNPRHLVRRRGQEARLRCSPMKGHSHVYWYRQLPEEGLKFMVYLQKENIIDESGMPKERFSAEFPKEGPSILRIQQVVRGDSAAYFCASSPETGRGQPQHFGDGTRLSIL.

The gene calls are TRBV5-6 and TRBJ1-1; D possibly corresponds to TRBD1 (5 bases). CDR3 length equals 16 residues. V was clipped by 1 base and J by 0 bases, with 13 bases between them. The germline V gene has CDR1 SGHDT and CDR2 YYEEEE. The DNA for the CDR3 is TGTGCCAGCAGCTTGCTCGGGGGGGGACTGAACACTGAAGCTTTCTTT. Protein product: CASSLLGGGLNTEAFF.

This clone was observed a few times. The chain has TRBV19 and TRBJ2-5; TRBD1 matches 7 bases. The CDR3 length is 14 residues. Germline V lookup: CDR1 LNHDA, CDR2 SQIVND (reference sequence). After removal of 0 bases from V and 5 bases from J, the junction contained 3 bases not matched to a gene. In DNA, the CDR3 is TGTGCCAGTAGTATAGATTTCAGGGGGGAGACCCAGTACTTC. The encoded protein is CASSIDFRGETQYF.

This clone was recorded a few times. CDR3 loop: CASSPTDGYGYTF. CDR3 DNA: TGTGCCAGCAGTCCGACGGACGGCTATGGCTACACCTTC. The chain links TRBV6-1 to TRBJ1-2; D uncertain. CDR1 and CDR2 (germline): MNHNS, SASEGT. CDR3 length equals 13 residues. V gave up 5 bases and J gave up 4 bases, with 11 bases separating them.

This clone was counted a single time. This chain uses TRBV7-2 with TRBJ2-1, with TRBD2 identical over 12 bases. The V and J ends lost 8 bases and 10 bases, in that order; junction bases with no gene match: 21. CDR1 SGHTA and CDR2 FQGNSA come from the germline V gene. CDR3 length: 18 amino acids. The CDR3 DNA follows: TGTGCCAGCCACCGGTCCGGAGTAAGACTAGCGGGAGAGGGAGAGCAGTTCTTC. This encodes CASHRSGVRLAGEGEQFF.

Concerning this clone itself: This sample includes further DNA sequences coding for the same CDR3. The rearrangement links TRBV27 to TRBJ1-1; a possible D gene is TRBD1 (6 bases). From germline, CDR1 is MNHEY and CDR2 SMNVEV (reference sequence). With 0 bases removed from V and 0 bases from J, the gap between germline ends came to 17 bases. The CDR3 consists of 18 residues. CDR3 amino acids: CASSLSVGGKGMNTEAFF. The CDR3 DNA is TGTGCCAGCAGTTTATCGGTGGGGGGCAAAGGCATGAACACTGAAGCTTTCTTT.

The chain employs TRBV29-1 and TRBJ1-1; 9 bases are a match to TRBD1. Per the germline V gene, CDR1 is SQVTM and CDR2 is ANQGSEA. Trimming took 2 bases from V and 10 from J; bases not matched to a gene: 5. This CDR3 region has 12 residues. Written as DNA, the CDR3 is TGCAGCGTTGAATCGGGACAGGGTCGAGCTTTCTTT. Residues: CSVESGQGRAFF.

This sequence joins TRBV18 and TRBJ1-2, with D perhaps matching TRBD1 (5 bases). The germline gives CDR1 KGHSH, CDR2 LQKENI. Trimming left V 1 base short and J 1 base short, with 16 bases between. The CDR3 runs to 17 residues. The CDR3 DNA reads TGTGCCAGCTCACCACGGGGCTTGGACGTTAATAACTATGGCTACACCTTC. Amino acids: CASSPRGLDVNNYGYTF.

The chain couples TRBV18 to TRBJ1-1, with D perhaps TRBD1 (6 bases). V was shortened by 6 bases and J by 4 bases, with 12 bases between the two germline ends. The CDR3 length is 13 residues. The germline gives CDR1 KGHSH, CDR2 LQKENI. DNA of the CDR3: TGTGCCAGCTCGCAAGAGGGGGGCACTGAAGCTTTCTTT. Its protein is CASSQEGGTEAFF.

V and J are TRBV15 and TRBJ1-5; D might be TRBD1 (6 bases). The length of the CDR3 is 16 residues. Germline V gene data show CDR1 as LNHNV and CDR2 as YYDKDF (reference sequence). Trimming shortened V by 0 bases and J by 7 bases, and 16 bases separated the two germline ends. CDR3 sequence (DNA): TGTGCCACCAGCAGAGATATCCAGCAGGGGACCCAGCCCCAGCATTTT. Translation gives CATSRDIQQGTQPQHF.

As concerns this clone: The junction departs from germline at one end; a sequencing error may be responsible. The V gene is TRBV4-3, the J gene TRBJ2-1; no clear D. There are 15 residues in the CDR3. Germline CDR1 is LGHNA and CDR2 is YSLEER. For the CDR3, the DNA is TGCGCCAGCAGCCAAGATCTGCGACTCAGTGGTGAGGAGTTCTTC. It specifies CASSQDLRLSGEEFF.

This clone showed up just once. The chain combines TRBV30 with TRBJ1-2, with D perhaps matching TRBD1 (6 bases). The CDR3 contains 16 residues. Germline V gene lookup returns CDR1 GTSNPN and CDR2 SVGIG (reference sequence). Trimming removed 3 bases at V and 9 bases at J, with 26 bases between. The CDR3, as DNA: TGTGCCTGGAGCCCCGCCCTCGGGGGGCCCTTGGATAGCTACACCTTC. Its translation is CAWSPALGGPLDSYTF.

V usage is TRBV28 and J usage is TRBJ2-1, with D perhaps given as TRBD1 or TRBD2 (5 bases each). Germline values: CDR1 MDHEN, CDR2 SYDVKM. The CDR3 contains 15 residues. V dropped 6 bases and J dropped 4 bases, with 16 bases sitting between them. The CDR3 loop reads CASSVPGTAYNEQFF. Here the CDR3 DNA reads TGTGCCAGCAGCGTCCCCGGGACGGCGTACAATGAGCAGTTCTTC.

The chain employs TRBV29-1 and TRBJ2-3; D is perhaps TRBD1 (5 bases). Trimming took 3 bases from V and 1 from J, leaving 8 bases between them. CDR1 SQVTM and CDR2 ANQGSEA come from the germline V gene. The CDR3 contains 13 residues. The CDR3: CSVDQGGTDTQYF. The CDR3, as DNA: TGCAGCGTTGATCAGGGTGGCACAGATACGCAGTATTTT.

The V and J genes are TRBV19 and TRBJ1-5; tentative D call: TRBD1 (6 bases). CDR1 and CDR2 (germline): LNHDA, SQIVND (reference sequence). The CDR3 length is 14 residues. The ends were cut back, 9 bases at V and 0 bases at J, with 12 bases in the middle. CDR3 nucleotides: TGTGCCAGCGGACAGCCCTATAGCAATCAGCCCCAGCATTTT. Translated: CASGQPYSNQPQHF.

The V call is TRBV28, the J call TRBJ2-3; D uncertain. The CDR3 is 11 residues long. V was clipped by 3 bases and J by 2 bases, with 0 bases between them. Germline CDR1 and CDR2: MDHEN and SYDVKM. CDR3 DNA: TGTGCCAGCAGTTTCACAGATACGCAGTATTTT. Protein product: CASSFTDTQYF.

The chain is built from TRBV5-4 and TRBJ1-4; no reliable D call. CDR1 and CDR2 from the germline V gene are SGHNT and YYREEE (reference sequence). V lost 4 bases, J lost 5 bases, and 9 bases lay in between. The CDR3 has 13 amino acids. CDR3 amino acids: CASSQEQNEKLFF. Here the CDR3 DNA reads TGTGCCAGCAGCCAGGAACAGAATGAAAAACTGTTTTTT.

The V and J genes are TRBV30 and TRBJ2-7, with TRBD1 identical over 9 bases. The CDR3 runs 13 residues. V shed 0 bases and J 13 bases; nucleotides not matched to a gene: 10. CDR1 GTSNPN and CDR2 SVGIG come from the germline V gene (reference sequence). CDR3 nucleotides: TGTGCCTGGAGTGTAGGGGGGACAGGGCTGGGTTACTTC. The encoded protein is CAWSVGGTGLGYF.